These 17 T cell receptor beta chains came from one sample sequenced in a study of blood T cell repertoires in COVID-19. Assay: immunoSEQ multiplex PCR; the TCRdb copy retains only in-frame clones and omits some. Here the sample spans under 300,000 clones, around 83% being singletons. Material: peripheral blood. These receptors came from an elderly man with acute or convalescent COVID-19.

The chain links TRBV7-9 to TRBJ1-4; D gene uncertain. The germline V gene encodes CDR1 SEHNR and CDR2 FQNEAQ (reference sequence). The CDR3 is made up of 17 amino acids. V lost 5 bases to trimming and J lost 1 base, with 17 bases between them. The CDR3: CASSRAPGVGTNEKLFF. Written as DNA, the CDR3 is TGTGCCAGCAGCCGCGCCCCGGGAGTAGGAACTAATGAAAAACTGTTTTTT.

As regards this clone: The sample carries other DNA sequences with the same CDR3. The J gene is TRBJ1-6, the V gene TRBV18; D might be TRBD1 (5 bases). V lost 3 bases, J lost 4 bases, and 10 bases lay in between. Germline assignment: CDR1 KGHSH and CDR2 LQKENI. This CDR3 region has 15 residues. The CDR3 sequence is CASSPGRVYNSPLHF. Here the CDR3 DNA reads TGTGCCAGCTCACCGGGGCGTGTTTATAATTCACCCCTCCACTTT.

The J gene is TRBJ2-6, the V gene TRBV21-1; the DNA was not compared with TRBD2, the D call given in the table. TRBV21-1 has pseudogene status. The CDR3 has 16 residues. The CDR3 protein is CATSREPRSGANVLTF. CDR3 nucleotide sequence: TGTGCCACGTCGAGGGAGCCCCGCTCTGGGGCCAACGTCCTGACTTTC.

The rearrangement joins TRBV27 to TRBJ1-1, with 8 bases that match TRBD1. The CDR3 sequence is 17 residues long. Germline V gene sequence: CDR1 MNHEY, CDR2 SMNVEV (reference sequence). V shed 6 bases and J 3 bases; nucleotides not matched to a gene: 15. The CDR3 bases are TGTGCCAGCAGCCCCAGCTCCGCGACAGGGGCACACACTGAAGCTTTCTTT. Amino acids: CASSPSSATGAHTEAFF.

CDR3 in amino acids: CASSPGAPKGYGYTF. CDR3 in DNA: TGTGCCAGCAGCCCAGGGGCGCCTAAGGGCTATGGCTACACCTTC. This sequence joins TRBV3-1 (or the pseudogene TRBV3-2) and TRBJ1-2; tentative D call: TRBD1 (6 bases). V was clipped by 4 bases and J by 4 bases, with 16 bases between them. Germline V CDR1 and CDR2: LGHDT, YNNKEL (reference sequence). The CDR3 runs to 15 residues.

This clone showed up just a few times. The V gene is TRBV14, the J gene TRBJ1-2; weak D call: TRBD1 (5 bases). V was trimmed by 3 bases and J by 6 bases, leaving 20 bases between them. Germline CDR1 is SGHDN and CDR2 is FVKESK. This CDR3 is 16 amino acids long. CDR3 coding DNA: TGTGCCAGCAGCCAGCAGGCTCTGCTCGGGGGGAATGGCTACACCTTC. Translating it yields CASSQQALLGGNGYTF.

The chain uses TRBV6-5 and TRBJ1-1; tentatively, D is TRBD1 (6 bases). V lost 4 bases and J 7 bases, leaving 13 bases between the germline ends. CDR3 length equals 13 residues. Germline lookup yields CDR1 MNHEY and CDR2 SVGAGI. The CDR3: CASSSPGHFEAFF. The CDR3 DNA reads as TGTGCCAGCAGTTCGCCGGGACACTTTGAAGCTTTCTTT.

This chain connects TRBV3-1 (or the pseudogene TRBV3-2) to TRBJ1-3; a weak D match, TRBD1 (6 bases). From germline, CDR1 is LGHDT and CDR2 YNNKEL (reference sequence). The CDR3 extends over 17 amino acids. The V end was cut by 3 bases, the J end by 0 bases, with 15 bases between. The CDR3 nucleotides are TGTGCCAGCAGCCAGGAAAGGGGGACCGTCTCTGGAAACACCATATATTTT. Translated: CASSQERGTVSGNTIYF.

This rearrangement joins TRBV7-6 to TRBJ2-5; tentative D call: TRBD1 (5 bases). Trimming took 0 bases from V and 1 from J, leaving 15 bases between them. The CDR3 has 17 amino acids. From germline, CDR1 is SGHVS and CDR2 FNYEAQ. The CDR3 DNA reads as TGTGCCAGCAGCTTAGCATTTATAGGGCAGGGCCAAGAGACCCAGTACTTC. This sequence encodes CASSLAFIGQGQETQYF.

This sequence joins TRBV7-2 and TRBJ1-1; 7 nucleotides align to TRBD1. Per germline, CDR1 SGHTA and CDR2 FQGNSA. With V trimmed by 5 bases and J by 5 bases, 11 bases remained unmatched. This CDR3 spans 15 amino acids. CDR3 in amino acids: CASSPRQGRETEAFF. The CDR3 DNA is TGTGCCAGCAGCCCTAGACAGGGTCGGGAAACTGAAGCTTTCTTT.

The rearrangement joins TRBV6-5 to TRBJ1-2; D remains ambiguous. Germline CDR1 and CDR2: MNHEY and SVGAGI. Trimming removed 0 bases at V and 4 bases at J, with 6 bases between. The CDR3 consists of 13 residues. The CDR3 nucleotides read TGTGCCAGCAGTTACTCCAGATTCTATGGCTACACCTTC. This codes for CASSYSRFYGYTF.

The chain employs TRBV7-2 and TRBJ2-7, with 7 bases that match TRBD1. The CDR3 runs to 14 residues. Unmatched junction bases numbered 4, after V lost 0 bases and J lost 5 bases. The germline CDR1 and CDR2 sequences are SGHTA and FQGNSA. DNA for the CDR3: TGTGCCAGCAGCTTAGCGACAGGGAGAAACGAGCAGTACTTC. This encodes CASSLATGRNEQYF.

The rearrangement uses TRBV7-2 and TRBJ2-2, with TRBD2 matching over 8 bases. V was clipped by 1 base and J by 0 bases; unmatched bases: 7. Germline CDR1 reads SGHTA; CDR2 reads FQGNSA. CDR3 length equals 18 residues. The CDR3 region is CASSLGFGRAPNTGELFF. CDR3 in DNA: TGTGCCAGCAGCTTAGGTTTCGGGAGGGCCCCGAACACCGGGGAGCTGTTTTTT.

The rearrangement links TRBV27 to TRBJ2-2; 7 bases are shared with TRBD1. The CDR3 consists of 14 residues. V lost 6 bases, J lost 6 bases, and 7 bases stayed unmatched. Germline CDR1 and CDR2: MNHEY and SMNVEV (reference sequence). The CDR3 DNA reads as TGTGCCAGCAGACCCAGGGGGACGGCCGGGGAGCTGTTTTTT. Protein sequence: CASRPRGTAGELFF.

The CDR3 region is CASSQSVSGGPYNEQFF. The CDR3 DNA follows: TGCGCCAGCAGCCAATCGGTGAGCGGGGGACCTTACAATGAGCAGTTCTTC. V is TRBV4-1 and J is TRBJ2-1, with 8 bases lining up with TRBD2. Unmatched junction bases numbered 10, after V lost 2 bases and J lost 4 bases. The CDR3 totals 17 residues. CDR1 and CDR2 from the germline V gene are MGHRA and YSYEKL.

The rearrangement links TRBV4-2 to TRBJ2-7; 7 positions match TRBD2. Germline V gives CDR1 LGHNA, CDR2 YNFKEQ. V lost 1 base, J lost 0 bases, and 6 bases stayed unmatched. The CDR3 loop spans 16 amino acids. CDR3 loop: CASSQVERGPSYEQYF. CDR3 bases: TGTGCCAGCAGCCAAGTCGAGCGGGGCCCCTCCTACGAGCAGTACTTC.

This chain uses TRBV7-9 with TRBJ1-1; the D is unclear. There are 14 residues in the CDR3. Trimming took off 1 base at V and 1 base at J, with 7 bases between the two ends. The germline CDR1 and CDR2 sequences are SEHNR and FQNEAQ (reference sequence). The chain's CDR3 is CASSLGHANTEAFF. DNA of the CDR3: TGTGCCAGCAGCTTAGGACATGCGAACACTGAAGCTTTCTTT. Filled out from reference TRBV7-9 and TRBJ1-1, the complete variable domain reads DTGVSQNPRHKITKRGQNVTFRCDPISEHNRLYWYRQTLGQGPEFLTYFQNEAQLEKSRLLSDRFSAERPKGSFSTLEIQRTEQGDSAMYLCASSLGHANTEAFFGQGTRLTVV.